A selection of T cell receptor beta chains follows, all from one sample in a study of Ad26.COV2.S vaccination and SARS-CoV-2 variants. Clones were read by immunoSEQ multiplex PCR, and TCRdb kept only the in-frame ones, dropping some. The profile covers approximately 500,000 clones, with roughly 89% appearing a single time and about 13% taken by the ten largest. The sample was peripheral blood, taken in a trial of Ad26.COV2.S vaccine versus placebo. The source is a person between 18 and 59 years old who received the Ad26.COV2.S COVID-19 vaccine or a placebo. The CDR3 runs from the conserved cysteine through the conserved F or W. A D gene is named only where the DNA matches it firmly. Size tells how often a clone was seen (once, few, many) or the class of an expanded clone, and some rows leave it out.

clone size	V gene	D gene	J gene	CDR3 DNA	CDR3 protein
.	TRBV28	TRBD1	TRBJ1-6	TGTGCCAGTGGGGGAGGGGGCGAAGCTTCACCCCTCCACTTT	CASGGGGEASPLHF
.	TRBV5-1	.	TRBJ2-7	TGCGCCAGCACGGGCCACATCCCCTACGAGCAGTACTTC	CASTGHIPYEQYF
.	TRBV5-6	TRBD1	TRBJ2-7	TGTGCCAGCAGCTTGCTACAGGGGCTATCCGAGCAGTACTTC	CASSLLQGLSEQYF
.	TRBV27	.	TRBJ2-7	TGTGCCAGCAGTCCGACCAGCTCCTACGAGCAGTACTTC	CASSPTSSYEQYF
once	TRBV7-9	.	TRBJ1-1	TGTGCCAGCAGCTTGGCCACCCCGGCGGGTACTGAAGCTTTCTTT	CASSLATPAGTEAFF
.	TRBV2	TRBD2	TRBJ2-5	TGTGCCAGCAGTCGGGGGGGTTTAGAGACCCAGTACTTC	CASSRGGLETQYF
.	TRBV5-4	.	TRBJ1-1	TGTGCCAGCAGCTGGGGCAGCACAACAGGATCTGAAGCTTTCTTT	CASSWGSTTGSEAFF
.	TRBV10-3	.	TRBJ1-1	TGTGCCATCAATGAGGGCCTGAACACTGAAGCTTTCTTT	CAINEGLNTEAFF
.	TRBV19	TRBD2	TRBJ2-1	TGTGCCAGTAGCCATATAGCGGGGGGAGCTGGCGGTTCTGAGCAGTTCTTC	CASSHIAGGAGGSEQFF
few	TRBV6-2/TRBV6-3	.	TRBJ1-6	TGTGCCAGCAGTTACTCGAGTGACGCGGCACCCCTCCACTTT	CASSYSSDAAPLHF
.	TRBV5-1	TRBD1	TRBJ1-2	TGCGCCAGCAGCTTAGGCGGGGGCCGAGACAGGGTTTCTGGCTACACCTTC	CASSLGGGRDRVSGYTF
.	TRBV28	.	TRBJ2-1	TGTGCCAGCAGTTCCGGTCCAGGGTACAATGAGCAGTTCTTC	CASSSGPGYNEQFF
.	TRBV18	TRBD1	TRBJ1-6	TGTGCCAGCTCACCCCACGGGACAGCGAACGGTTCACCCCTCCACTTT	CASSPHGTANGSPLHF
.	TRBV6-2/TRBV6-3	.	TRBJ2-2	TGTGCCAGCAGCAGGGACGGAACCGGGGAGCTGTTTTTT	CASSRDGTGELFF
.	TRBV18	TRBD2	TRBJ2-5	TGTGCCAGCTCACCAGCTAGCGGGAGGTCACAAGAGACCCAGTACTTC	CASSPASGRSQETQYF
.	TRBV29-1	.	TRBJ2-5	TGCAGCGTTGAAGTGGCTACACGTCACTTTGTAGAGACCCAGTACTTC	CSVEVATRHFVETQYF
.	TRBV28	TRBD1	TRBJ1-5	TGTGCCAGCAGAGACAGGGACAATCAGCCCCAGCATTTT	CASRDRDNQPQHF
.	TRBV11-2	.	TRBJ2-1	TGTGCCAGCAGCTTGGGAAAATCCTACAATGAGCAGTTCTTC	CASSLGKSYNEQFF
once	TRBV20-1	.	TRBJ2-7	TGCAGTGCTAGTTCAGGGCCGGGGGAGCAGTACTTC	CSASSGPGEQYF
.	TRBV2	.	TRBJ2-2	TGTGCCAGCAGGCAAAACACCGGGGAGCTGTTTTTT	CASRQNTGELFF
.	TRBV11-1	.	TRBJ2-5	TGTGCCAGCAGCCCCCCCCCAGGGAGAGAGACCCAGTACTTC	CASSPPPGRETQYF
few	TRBV6-5	.	TRBJ2-2	TGTGCCAGCACCCTCGGGGGCGGGGAGCTGTTTTTT	CASTLGGGELFF
.	TRBV7-2	TRBD2	TRBJ2-7	TGTGCCAGCAGCTCCATGGGCGGGGGGCGCTCCTACGAGCAGTACTTC	CASSSMGGGRSYEQYF
.	TRBV9	.	TRBJ2-3	TGTGCCAGCAGCGTAGACGTGTCCCCAGATACGCAGTATTTT	CASSVDVSPDTQYF
.	TRBV10-3	.	TRBJ1-6	TGTGCCATACAGAGCTCCTATAATTCACCCCTCCACTTT	CAIQSSYNSPLHF
.	TRBV27	TRBD2	TRBJ2-7	TGTGCCAGCTCGACTAGCGGGAGACTATACGAGCAGTACTTC	CASSTSGRLYEQYF
once	TRBV28	.	TRBJ1-4	TGTGCCAGCGGCTTAGAAGCAACTAATGAAAAACTGTTTTTT	CASGLEATNEKLFF
few	TRBV28	.	TRBJ1-4	TGTGCCAGCAGTTTAGCCCTGGAAAAACTGTTTTTT	CASSLALEKLFF
.	TRBV11-3	.	TRBJ1-1	TGTGCCAGCAGCTTAGACAGCACTGAAGCTTTCTTT	CASSLDSTEAFF
.	TRBV28	TRBD1	TRBJ1-5	TGTGCCAGCAGTCGGACAGGGGTGGGTCAGCCCCAGCATTTT	CASSRTGVGQPQHF
.	TRBV5-4	TRBD2	TRBJ2-1	TGTGCCAGCAGCTGGACTAGCGGGAGGTTAGGTGAGCAGTTCTTC	CASSWTSGRLGEQFF
.	TRBV7-9	TRBD1	TRBJ2-1	TGTGCCAGCAGCCTCCGGGACAGGGGGCAATACGATGAGCAGTTCTTC	CASSLRDRGQYDEQFF
.	TRBV5-4	TRBD1	TRBJ2-3	TGTGCCAGCAGCGGGGGACAGCCCGTGTCCCGATTTAGGTCCACAGATACGCAGTATTTT	CASSGGQPVSRFRSTDTQYF
.	TRBV11-1	TRBD1	TRBJ2-7	TGTGCCAGCAGCTCCAGGGGGCCCAGGTCCTACGAGCAGTACTTC	CASSSRGPRSYEQYF
.	TRBV7-3	.	TRBJ2-1	TGTGCCAGCAGCTTGACGCCCATGATCGATGAGCAGTTCTTC	CASSLTPMIDEQFF
.	TRBV6-2/TRBV6-3	TRBD2	TRBJ2-1	TGTGCCAGCAGCAACGGACTAGCGGGATATGAGCAGTTCTTC	CASSNGLAGYEQFF
.	TRBV19	.	TRBJ1-2	TGTGCCAGTAGCTTTAACACTAACTATGGCTACACCTTC	CASSFNTNYGYTF
.	TRBV28	.	TRBJ1-1	TGTGCCAGCAGTGCTCCCCGGGGCCTTGCCCTGTACACTGAAGCTTTCTTT	CASSAPRGLALYTEAFF
.	TRBV6-5	.	TRBJ1-2	TGTGCCAGCAGTTACTCTGGTGGATTGGGGGCAAGTGGCTACACCTTC	CASSYSGGLGASGYTF
.	TRBV30	.	TRBJ1-2	TGTGCCTGGAGTGCTAGACAGAGAAGTAACTATGGCTACACCTTC	CAWSARQRSNYGYTF
.	TRBV7-9	.	TRBJ2-5	TGTGCCAGCAGTCGGGACGGACCTCCGGAGACCCAGTACTTC	CASSRDGPPETQYF
few	TRBV5-1	.	TRBJ1-5	TGCGCCAGCAGCTCTCCCAGGGGCCCTAGCAATCAGCCCCAGCATTTT	CASSSPRGPSNQPQHF
.	TRBV9	TRBD1	TRBJ2-7	TGTGCCAGCAGCGTAGGGGGACAGTTATTGACCGAGCAGTACTTC	CASSVGGQLLTEQYF
.	TRBV19	TRBD1	TRBJ1-1	TGTGCCAGTAGTATAGAGACCACAGGGGTATATACTGAAGCTTTCTTT	CASSIETTGVYTEAFF
.	TRBV19	.	TRBJ1-5	TGTGCCAGTAGTACAGTCCGGGATCAGCCCCAGCATTTT	CASSTVRDQPQHF
.	TRBV11-3	TRBD1	TRBJ2-3	TGTGCCAGCAGCGTAACAGGGGGCACAGATACGCAGTATTTT	CASSVTGGTDTQYF
.	TRBV29-1	.	TRBJ2-3	TGCAGCGTTGTGAGCGGAGGCACAGATACGCAGTATTTT	CSVVSGGTDTQYF
.	TRBV28	.	TRBJ2-3	TGTGCCAGCAGTCATGGAGTAGGATTTGGCACAGATACGCAGTATTTT	CASSHGVGFGTDTQYF
.	TRBV27	TRBD1	TRBJ2-7	TGTGCCAGCAGTTTTACAGGGGGCCGCGAGCAGTACTTC	CASSFTGGREQYF
.	TRBV6-2/TRBV6-3	.	TRBJ2-1	TGTGCCAGCAGTGGTCTCGCGCTCTCCTACAATGAGCAGTTCTTC	CASSGLALSYNEQFF
once	TRBV5-1	.	TRBJ2-3	TGCGCCAGCAGGGGTGGCACAGATACGCAGTATTTT	CASRGGTDTQYF
.	TRBV9	TRBD1	TRBJ2-6	TGTGCCAGCAGCGGGACGACAGGGGGCGCCGATGGGTCTGGGGCCAACGTCCTGACTTTC	CASSGTTGGADGSGANVLTF
once	TRBV28	TRBD2	TRBJ2-3	TGTGCCAGCAGTTCGGGGGATCCAGCGGGAGGGCTCCACACAGATACGCAGTATTTT	CASSSGDPAGGLHTDTQYF
once	TRBV3-1/TRBV3-2	TRBD2	TRBJ2-5	TGTGCCAGCAGCCATTATGGGGGGGAGAACCAAGAGACCCAGTACTTC	CASSHYGGENQETQYF
.	TRBV28	.	TRBJ1-1	TGTGCCAGCAGTTCAAGGCCCGCTGAAGCTTTCTTT	CASSSRPAEAFF
.	TRBV10-3	.	TRBJ2-3	TGTGCCATCAGCCCTGGGACCTACGATACGCAGTATTTT	CAISPGTYDTQYF
.	TRBV30	TRBD2	TRBJ2-7	TGTGCCTGGAGTGTAAACCTAGCGGGCCCCTACGAGCAGTACTTC	CAWSVNLAGPYEQYF